The 21 T cell receptor beta chains reported below all come from one sample, sequenced in a study of cytomegalovirus exposure and HLA in healthy donors. The PCR used 60 Vbeta and 13 Jbeta primers. Profiling relied on immunoSEQ multiplex PCR, and the TCRdb table lists in-frame clones only, not all of them. The sample lists under 200,000 clones; roughly 80% were seen once. Sequencing was carried out using PBMCs. Every receptor here comes from a man between 60 and 75 years old in good health and CMV-seronegative.

This chain joins TRBV7-6 and TRBJ2-2; tentative D call: TRBD1 (6 bases). Germline assignment: CDR1 SGHVS and CDR2 FNYEAQ. Trimming left V 1 base short and J 2 bases short, with 11 bases between. The CDR3 spans 16 residues. The CDR3 protein is CASSLGAGVNTGELFF. The DNA of the CDR3 is TGTGCCAGCAGCTTAGGAGCAGGGGTCAACACCGGGGAGCTGTTTTTT.

The CDR3 DNA is TGTGCCAGCAGCCAAGATTCGGCTAGCGGACTAAACGAGCAGTACTTC. It encodes CASSQDSASGLNEQYF. The chain combines TRBV4-2 with TRBJ2-5; 7 bases are shared with TRBD2. The DNA matches TRBJ2-7 better at its end, which makes the J call doubtful. Germline loops: CDR1 LGHNA, CDR2 YNFKEQ. The CDR3 is made up of 16 amino acids.

This chain connects TRBV5-1 to TRBJ2-1, with TRBD2 as a possible D gene (5 bases). Germline V gene sequence: CDR1 SGHRS, CDR2 YFSETQ. CDR3 length: 14 amino acids. Trimming removed 5 bases at V and 5 bases at J, with 14 bases between. The CDR3 sequence is CASRSLGVDNEQFF. CDR3 nucleotides: TGCGCCAGCAGGAGTCTCGGGGTGGACAATGAGCAGTTCTTC.

This clone has just a few counts. The chain uses TRBV28 and TRBJ2-7; possibly TRBD1 for D (7 bases). The V end was cut by 6 bases, the J end by 7 bases, with 19 bases between. The CDR3 extends over 14 amino acids. Germline V gives CDR1 MDHEN, CDR2 SYDVKM. The DNA for the CDR3 is TGTGCCAGCAGATTCCCCTGGGCAGGGGGGGAGCAGTACTTC. Translation gives CASRFPWAGGEQYF.

The genes are TRBV6-6 and TRBJ1-6; D remains ambiguous. Germline lookup yields CDR1 MNHNY and CDR2 SVGAGI (reference sequence). V was trimmed by 2 bases and J by 14 bases, leaving 13 bases between them. The CDR3 spans 13 residues. The CDR3 protein is CASSYTEDGALHF. For the CDR3, the DNA is TGTGCCAGCAGTTACACCGAGGACGGGGCCCTCCACTTT.

This rearrangement joins TRBV6-6 to TRBJ1-1, with D possibly matching TRBD1 (6 bases). Germline V CDR1 and CDR2: MNHNY, SVGAGI (reference sequence). V was cut by 2 bases and J by 7 bases, with 17 bases left in between. The CDR3 totals 15 residues. CDR3 bases: TGTGCCAGCAGTTACCCGGAAATAACACAGGGTGAAGCTTTCTTT. Protein: CASSYPEITQGEAFF.

The rearrangement uses TRBV7-7 and TRBJ2-7; D is undetermined. V gave up 1 base and J gave up 4 bases, with 8 bases separating them. This CDR3 region has 13 residues. Germline lookup yields CDR1 SSHAT and CDR2 FNYEAQ (reference sequence). The chain's CDR3 is CASSLGAGYEQYF. For the CDR3, the DNA is TGTGCCAGCAGCTTAGGGGCAGGATACGAGCAGTACTTC.

V usage is TRBV7-6 and J usage is TRBJ2-3; D remains ambiguous. V lost 4 bases to trimming and J lost 0 bases, with 8 bases between them. The CDR3 is 14 amino acids. Germline V gives CDR1 SGHVS, CDR2 FNYEAQ. As DNA, the CDR3 is TGTGCCAGCAGCTCTGTCTTTAGCACAGATACGCAGTATTTT. This translates into CASSSVFSTDTQYF.

This chain links TRBV15 with TRBJ2-5, with D perhaps matching TRBD1 (6 bases). Germline values: CDR1 LNHNV, CDR2 YYDKDF (reference sequence). The V and J ends lost 3 bases and 2 bases respectively, with 10 bases between them. This CDR3 has 14 residues. For the CDR3, the DNA is TGTGCCACCAGCAGGGGACACCAGCAAGAGACCCAGTACTTC. Translated, it gives CATSRGHQQETQYF.

The chain joins TRBV5-1 to TRBJ2-3, with D possibly TRBD2 on 6 matching bases. The CDR3 runs to 16 residues. Germline CDR1 and CDR2: SGHRS and YFSETQ. V lost 4 bases, J lost 5 bases, and 20 bases lay in between. This CDR3 reads CASSGEFRGNRDTQYF. The CDR3, as DNA: TGCGCCAGCAGCGGGGAATTTCGGGGGAACCGAGATACGCAGTATTTT.

The chain recombines TRBV28 with TRBJ1-3, with TRBD1 matching 10 bases. Germline V gives CDR1 MDHEN, CDR2 SYDVKM. The CDR3 spans 14 residues. V shed 4 bases, J shed 15 bases, and the junction held 12 bases outside the gene matches. The CDR3 nucleotides are TGTGCCAGCAGTTCTCCGGGGACAGGGGTCTTAGGATATTTT. Translation gives CASSSPGTGVLGYF.

The chain is built from TRBV2 and TRBJ2-7; 7 positions match TRBD1. The V gene's germline CDR1 is SNHLY and CDR2 FYNNEI. The CDR3 has 13 residues. The J segment lost 2 bases and the V segment lost 8 bases, leaving 6 bases of the junction unmatched. The CDR3 DNA sequence: TGTGCCAGCGGAAGGGACAGAACCTACGAGCAGTACTTC. This translates into CASGRDRTYEQYF.

This chain uses TRBV11-2 with TRBJ1-2, with 7 bases aligning to TRBD1. CDR3 size: 15 residues. The trim removed 0 bases at V and 2 bases at J, leaving 3 bases unmatched. Germline values: CDR1 SGHAT, CDR2 FQNNGV. CDR3 in amino acids: CASSLEPGQNYGYTF. The CDR3 DNA reads as TGTGCCAGCAGCTTAGAACCGGGACAGAACTATGGCTACACCTTC.

This clone was found once. This chain uses TRBV4-2 with TRBJ1-1, with D possibly TRBD1 on 6 matching bases. V lost 0 bases and J 5 bases, leaving 16 bases between the germline ends. This CDR3 region has 16 residues. Looked up from germline, CDR1 is LGHNA and CDR2 is YNFKEQ. The chain's CDR3 is CASSQEGNYRGTEAFF. In DNA, the CDR3 is TGTGCCAGCAGCCAAGAGGGTAATTATAGGGGGACTGAAGCTTTCTTT.

In DNA form, the CDR3 reads TGTGCCAGCAGCGTCTTGGCCGGAGACTCTGAAGCTTTCTTT. Its protein is CASSVLAGDSEAFF. This chain uses TRBV9 with TRBJ1-1; no clear D gene. The CDR3 extends over 14 amino acids. Germline loops: CDR1 SGDLS, CDR2 YYNGEE. Trimming left V 2 bases short and J 6 bases short, with 14 bases between. Filled out from reference TRBV9 and TRBJ1-1, the complete variable domain reads DSGVTQTPKHLITATGQRVTLRCSPRSGDLSVYWYQQSLDQGLQFLIQYYNGEERAKGNILERFSAQQFPDLHSELNLSSLELGDSALYFCASSVLAGDSEAFFGQGTRLTVV.

This chain uses TRBV7-9 with TRBJ2-7; no firm D call. Trimming stripped 5 bases from V and 0 bases from J, with 14 bases between. This CDR3 contains 15 residues. Per the germline V gene, CDR1 is SEHNR and CDR2 is FQNEAQ (reference sequence). The CDR3 region has the DNA TGTGCCAGCAGCCCACTCGGTCTAGGCTCCTACGAGCAGTACTTC. Amino acid sequence: CASSPLGLGSYEQYF.

This clone has just one count. CDR3: CASSPEQGGNTGELFF. CDR3 in DNA: TGCGCCAGCAGCCCGGAACAGGGTGGGAACACCGGGGAGCTGTTTTTT. J is TRBJ2-2 and V is TRBV5-1; D possibly corresponds to TRBD1 (6 bases). The CDR3 sequence is 16 residues long. The germline V and J ends were trimmed by 4 bases and 1 base, with 14 bases remaining between them. CDR1 is SGHRS, CDR2 YFSETQ, per germline.

The V and J genes are TRBV30 and TRBJ1-6, with TRBD1 identical over 9 bases. The CDR3 sequence is 14 residues long. Germline V CDR1 and CDR2: GTSNPN, SVGIG (reference sequence). The V segment lost 6 bases and the J segment 5 bases; nucleotides outside the gene matches: 5. This CDR3 reads CACRRDRDNSPLHF. CDR3 nucleotide sequence: TGTGCCTGCCGCCGGGACAGGGATAATTCACCCCTCCACTTT.

This clone appeared once. V usage is TRBV7-9 and J usage is TRBJ1-4; TRBD1 is a possible D gene (6 bases). V lost 5 bases, J lost 3 bases, and 13 bases lay in between. Germline V lookup: CDR1 SEHNR, CDR2 FQNEAQ (reference sequence). This CDR3 contains 15 residues. This CDR3 reads CASSLSQGPNEKLFF. DNA for the CDR3: TGTGCCAGCAGCCTCTCACAGGGTCCTAATGAAAAACTGTTTTTT. The variable domain in full, with the rest retrieved from reference TRBV7-9 and TRBJ1-4, is DTGVSQNPRHKITKRGQNVTFRCDPISEHNRLYWYRQTLGQGPEFLTYFQNEAQLEKSRLLSDRFSAERPKGSFSTLEIQRTEQGDSAMYLCASSLSQGPNEKLFFGSGTQLSVL.

The chain employs TRBV5-1 and TRBJ2-7, with 9 bases that match TRBD1. The CDR3 length is 13 residues. CDR1 and CDR2 (germline): SGHRS, YFSETQ. J lost 2 bases, V lost 7 bases, and 4 bases had no gene match. The CDR3 spells CASARQGAYEQYF. The CDR3 nucleotides read TGCGCCAGCGCAAGACAGGGGGCCTACGAGCAGTACTTC.

The CDR3 bases are TGTGCCAGCAGCGCACGACAGGGTAGTTCGAATTCACCCCTCCACTTT. Protein: CASSARQGSSNSPLHF. The chain recombines TRBV6-4 with TRBJ1-6; 7 nucleotides match TRBD1. Germline loops: CDR1 MRHNA, CDR2 SNTAGT. The CDR3 covers 16 residues. Losses at the gene ends were 6 bases for V and 7 bases for J; bases not matched to a gene: 12.